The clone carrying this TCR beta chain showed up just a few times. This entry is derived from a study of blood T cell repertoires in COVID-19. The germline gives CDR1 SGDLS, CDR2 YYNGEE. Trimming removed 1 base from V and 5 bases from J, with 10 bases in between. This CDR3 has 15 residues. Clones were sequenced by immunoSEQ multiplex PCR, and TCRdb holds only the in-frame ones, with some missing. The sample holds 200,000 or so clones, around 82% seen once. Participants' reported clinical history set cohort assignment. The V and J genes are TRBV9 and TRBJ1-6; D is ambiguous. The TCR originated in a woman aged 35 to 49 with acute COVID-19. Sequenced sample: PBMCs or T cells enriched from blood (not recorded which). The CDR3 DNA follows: TGTGCCAGCAGCGTAAGGCCAGGCGATAATTCACCCCTCCACTTT. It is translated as CASSVRPGDNSPLHF. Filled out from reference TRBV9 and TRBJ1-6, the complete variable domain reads DSGVTQTPKHLITATGQRVTLRCSPRSGDLSVYWYQQSLDQGLQFLIQYYNGEERAKGNILERFSAQQFPDLHSELNLSSLELGDSALYFCASSVRPGDNSPLHFGNGTRLTVT.